Below, 24 T cell receptor beta chains from the same sample are listed, as sequenced in a study of T-cell memory formation after mild COVID-19. TCRdb passed the 5' RACE reads through MiXCR, listing each CDR3 protein once. The sample includes around 390,000 distinct CDR3 sequences, about 16% of them seen just once. The sample was PBMCs or a T cell subset sorted from them (not recorded which). The receptors were gathered from a man between 18 and 35 years old who had mild COVID-19 (a few samples of this study predate the infection). Cell type and time point are not known.

This clonotype showed up just a few times. J is TRBJ1-1 and V is TRBV5-1; the D gene is possibly TRBD1 (5 bases). Trimming took 4 bases from V and 3 from J, leaving 16 bases between them. There are 15 residues in the CDR3. Looked up from germline, CDR1 is SGHRS and CDR2 is YFSETQ. This CDR3 is CASSPLAGGYTEAFF. The CDR3 DNA follows: TGCGCCAGCAGCCCTCTGGCGGGGGGGTACACTGAAGCTTTCTTT.

V is TRBV9 and J is TRBJ2-3; D is possibly TRBD2 (7 bases). CDR3 length equals 15 residues. The V and J ends lost 6 bases and 5 bases respectively, with 19 bases between them. CDR1 SGDLS and CDR2 YYNGEE come from the germline V gene. The CDR3 here is CASTRIGGPVDTQYF. CDR3 nucleotides: TGTGCCAGCACTAGGATCGGGGGGCCGGTAGATACGCAGTATTTT.

The rearrangement links TRBV3-1 to TRBJ2-3; D is unresolved. CDR1 and CDR2 from the germline V gene are LGHDT and YNNKEL (reference sequence). CDR3 length equals 13 residues. The V gene lost 0 bases and the J gene lost 7 bases, with 8 bases spanning the gap. DNA of the CDR3: TGTGCCAGCAGCCAAGATGAAGAATATACGCAGTATTTT. Amino acids: CASSQDEEYTQYF.

This chain connects TRBV12-3 or TRBV12-4 to TRBJ2-3; D gene ambiguous. Deletions cut 3 bases from V and 6 bases from J, with 10 bases between. This CDR3 region has 13 residues. CDR3 protein: CASSLAEMDTQYF. CDR3 nucleotides: TGTGCCAGCAGTTTGGCCGAGATGGATACGCAGTATTTT.

This sequence joins TRBV6-1 and TRBJ2-7; D is possibly TRBD2 (6 bases). In germline, CDR1 is MNHNS, CDR2 SASEGT. Trimming stripped 2 bases from V and 2 bases from J, with 10 bases between. The CDR3 is 14 amino acids. CDR3 nucleotides: TGTGCCAGCAGTGAATCTAGCGCGGCCTACGAGCAGTACTTC. Its protein is CASSESSAAYEQYF.

This clonotype was found a few times. CDR3 amino acids: CSARMGYEQYV. CDR3 bases: TGCAGTGCCCGAATGGGCTACGAGCAGTACGTC. The chain recombines TRBV20-1 with TRBJ2-7; D is undetermined. V was pared by 6 bases and J by 3 bases, with 9 bases between. Germline CDR1 DFQATT, CDR2 SNEGSKA (reference sequence). The CDR3 contains 11 residues.

Only a few counts were recorded for this clonotype. The chain recombines TRBV7-2 with TRBJ1-2; unclear D gene. The length of the CDR3 is 14 residues. V lost 2 bases and J lost 4, with 11 bases in between. Germline V gene lookup returns CDR1 SGHTA and CDR2 FQGNSA. The CDR3 bases are TGTGCCAGCAGCTTATCCGCCGATTTCTATGGCTACACCTTC. Translated, it gives CASSLSADFYGYTF.

The V and J genes are TRBV20-1 and TRBJ1-2, with a possible D match to TRBD1 (6 bases). The CDR3 covers 12 residues. The germline V gene encodes CDR1 DFQATT and CDR2 SNEGSKA (reference sequence). V dropped 6 bases and J dropped 4 bases, with 12 bases sitting between them. CDR3 sequence: CSAAADSYGYTF. Written as DNA, the CDR3 is TGCAGTGCCGCGGCGGACAGCTATGGCTACACCTTC.

This clonotype was seen a handful of times. The chain is built from TRBV20-1 and TRBJ2-4, with 9 positions matching TRBD2. This CDR3 contains 15 residues. With 1 base clipped from V and 9 bases from J, the junction kept 10 bases outside the gene matches. The germline V gene encodes CDR1 DFQATT and CDR2 SNEGSKA (reference sequence). CDR3 region: CSARGVAGATGIQYF. In DNA form, the CDR3 reads TGCAGTGCTAGAGGGGTAGCGGGGGCCACGGGCATTCAGTACTTC.

This clonotype was seen at least ten times. The J gene is TRBJ1-5, the V gene TRBV4-1; D is unresolved. Between the trimmed V and J ends, which lost 3 bases and 1 base, there was a span of 7 bases. CDR3 length: 14 amino acids. Germline V gene data show CDR1 as MGHRA and CDR2 as YSYEKL. The CDR3 sequence: CASSQGRSNQPQHF. CDR3 DNA: TGCGCCAGCAGCCAGGGTCGGAGCAATCAGCCCCAGCATTTT.

The rearrangement links TRBV10-1 to TRBJ1-4; 7 bases align to TRBD1. There are 13 residues in the CDR3. CDR1 is WNHNN and CDR2 is SYGVQD in the germline V gene (reference sequence). Trimming took 10 bases from V and 7 from J; bases not matched to a gene: 9. For the CDR3, the DNA is TGCGCCATAGTACAGGGGCAGCGTGAAAAACTGTTTTTT. The encoded protein is CAIVQGQREKLFF.

This clonotype was seen repeatedly, ten times or more. CDR3 residues: CASSPSRDPFGMELFF. Here the CDR3 DNA reads TGCGCCAGCAGCCCGTCCCGGGACCCATTCGGTATGGAGCTGTTTTTT. The genes are TRBV5-1 and TRBJ2-2; tentatively, D is TRBD1 or TRBD2 (5 bases each). The CDR3 totals 16 residues. V lost 4 bases and J lost 10, with 23 bases in between. Germline V gives CDR1 SGHRS, CDR2 YFSETQ.

This clonotype appeared a few times. V gene TRBV4-3 combines with J gene TRBJ1-2; the match to TRBD1 covers 8 bases. This CDR3 region has 16 residues. Germline CDR1 LGHNA, CDR2 YSLEER. V lost 4 bases, J lost 4 bases, and 11 bases stayed unmatched. CDR3 in amino acids: CASSREGQGVIYGYTF. The CDR3 region has the DNA TGCGCCAGCAGCCGGGAAGGACAGGGAGTAATCTATGGCTACACCTTC.

This clonotype was counted between two and nine times. This rearrangement joins TRBV9 to TRBJ2-3; D gene ambiguous. This CDR3 is built from 14 residues. In germline, CDR1 is SGDLS, CDR2 YYNGEE. The V end lost 0 bases, the J end lost 2 bases, and 7 bases lay between the germline ends. This CDR3 reads CASSVDAVTDTQYF. DNA of the CDR3: TGTGCCAGCAGCGTAGACGCAGTCACAGATACGCAGTATTTT. The whole variable domain, remainder taken from reference TRBV9 and TRBJ2-3, is DSGVTQTPKHLITATGQRVTLRCSPRSGDLSVYWYQQSLDQGLQFLIQYYNGEERAKGNILERFSAQQFPDLHSELNLSSLELGDSALYFCASSVDAVTDTQYFGPGTRLTVL.

This clonotype has only a few counts. The genes are TRBV6-2 or TRBV6-3 and TRBJ2-7; 9 nucleotides match TRBD1. CDR1 is MNHEY, CDR2 SVGEGT, per germline. After removal of 8 bases from V and 4 bases from J, the junction contained 15 bases not matched to a gene. This CDR3 comprises 16 residues. The CDR3 loop is CASGSSLQGARYEQYF. DNA for the CDR3: TGTGCCAGCGGATCATCGCTACAGGGGGCGCGTTACGAGCAGTACTTC.

Ten or more counts support this clonotype. The chain is built from TRBV12-3 or TRBV12-4 and TRBJ2-1; D is possibly TRBD2 (5 bases). The CDR3 length is 15 residues. V shed 7 bases and J shed 3 bases, with 16 bases lying between them. The CDR3 protein is CASTVDYFGYNEQFF. The DNA of the CDR3 is TGTGCCAGCACCGTCGACTATTTTGGCTACAATGAGCAGTTCTTC.

Only a few counts were recorded for this clonotype. CDR3 nucleotides: TGTGCCAGCAGTACCTCCGGGACCGGGACATTTCGCGAGCAGTACTTC. Encoded protein: CASSTSGTGTFREQYF. The chain links TRBV12-3 or TRBV12-4 to TRBJ2-7, with D perhaps matching TRBD1 (6 bases). The V end was cut by 5 bases, the J end by 6 bases, with 23 bases between. CDR3 length: 16 amino acids.

This clonotype was observed a few times. The chain couples TRBV5-1 to TRBJ1-3, with TRBD1 matching 11 bases. The CDR3 spans 19 residues. The V and J ends lost 4 bases and 0 bases, in that order; junction bases with no gene match: 12. Germline values: CDR1 SGHRS, CDR2 YFSETQ. As DNA, the CDR3 is TGCGCCAGCAGCCCCCTAGGGACAGGGGGGCTCTTCTCTGGAAACACCATATATTTT. Translation gives CASSPLGTGGLFSGNTIYF.

The gene calls are TRBV7-6 and TRBJ2-5, with 8 bases lining up with TRBD1. With V trimmed by 0 bases and J by 4 bases, 16 bases remained unmatched. Germline V gives CDR1 SGHVS, CDR2 FNYEAQ. The CDR3 runs to 19 residues. CDR3 nucleotides: TGTGCCAGCAGCTTAGCGCCCGATCGCTGGCAGGGGGCGGGAGAGACCCAGTACTTC. Protein sequence: CASSLAPDRWQGAGETQYF.

Notes on this clonotype: A read error may account for a junction end that differs from germline. V and J are TRBV29-1 and TRBJ1-2; D remains ambiguous. The germline V gene encodes CDR1 SQVTM and CDR2 ANQGSEA. This CDR3 region has 13 residues. As DNA, the CDR3 is TGCAGCGCGACCCCCCGACTTTCGGTGGGGATCGCCTTC. Translating it yields CSATPRLSVGIAF.

The rearrangement uses TRBV10-3 and TRBJ2-7; D may be TRBD1 or TRBD2 (7 bases each). Trimming removed 9 bases at V and 0 bases at J, with 12 bases between. The length of the CDR3 is 13 residues. Germline V gene data show CDR1 as ENHRY and CDR2 as SYGVKD. The CDR3 bases are TGTGCCATAGGGGGCGGGGGCTCCTACGAGCAGTACGTC. It yields the protein CAIGGGGSYEQYV.

V and J are TRBV5-1 and TRBJ2-5; TRBD2 aligns across 10 bases. CDR3 length: 13 amino acids. V lost 6 bases, J lost 3 bases, and 2 bases stayed unmatched. Germline values: CDR1 SGHRS, CDR2 YFSETQ. The CDR3 nucleotides read TGCGCCAGCACTAGCGGGGGAAAAGAGACCCAGTACTTC. Translation: CASTSGGKETQYF.

The table lists this clonotype with a few counts. The V call is TRBV12-3 or TRBV12-4, the J call TRBJ2-5, with 14 nucleotides matching TRBD2. The CDR3 is 15 amino acids. J gave up 5 bases and V 7 bases, and 6 bases lay outside the gene matches. In DNA form, the CDR3 reads TGTGCCAGCACCTTGACTAGCGGGGGGGACGAGACCCAGTACTTC. Amino acids: CASTLTSGGDETQYF.

This clonotype was observed once. The chain uses TRBV9 and TRBJ1-6, with unresolved D. V was cut by 0 bases and J by 7 bases, with 5 bases left in between. Germline lookup yields CDR1 SGDLS and CDR2 YYNGEE. The CDR3 is 13 residues long. The CDR3 DNA reads TGTGCCAGCAGCGTAGAAATGAATTCACCCCTCCACTTT. Amino acids: CASSVEMNSPLHF.